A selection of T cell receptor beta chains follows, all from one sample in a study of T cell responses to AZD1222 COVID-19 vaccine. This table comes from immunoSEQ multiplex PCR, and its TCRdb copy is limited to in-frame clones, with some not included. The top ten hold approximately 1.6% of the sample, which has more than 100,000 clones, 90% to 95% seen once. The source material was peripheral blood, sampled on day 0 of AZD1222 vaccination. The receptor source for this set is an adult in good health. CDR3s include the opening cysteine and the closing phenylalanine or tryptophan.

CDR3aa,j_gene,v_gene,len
CASSFRGLAGGPGEQFF,TRBJ2-1,TRBV7-2,17
CASSLGQTYEQYF,TRBJ2-7,TRBV12-3/TRBV12-4,13
CASSLLPNTEAFF,TRBJ1-1,TRBV7-3,13
CASRETSGDYNEQFF,TRBJ2-1,TRBV2,15
CASSVSGGVQETQYF,TRBJ2-5,TRBV9,15
CASSPRTGGGSPLHF,TRBJ1-6,TRBV27,15
CASSLGLDADTQYF,TRBJ2-3,TRBV11-3,14
CASSRGRRDAQPQHF,TRBJ1-5,TRBV19,15
CASSRIRLAYNEQFF,TRBJ2-1,TRBV21-1,15
CAIGGPVSTDTQYF,TRBJ2-3,TRBV28,14
CASSHLQGNTEAFF,TRBJ1-1,TRBV3-1/TRBV3-2,14
CASSLSRARRSPNEKLFF,TRBJ1-4,TRBV7-3,18
CASRDAGTAYGYTF,TRBJ1-2,TRBV7-6,14
CATKGQGAYEQYF,TRBJ2-7,TRBV24-1,13
CASSRLDGTDTQYF,TRBJ2-3,TRBV19,14
CASSGGQGENTIYF,TRBJ1-3,TRBV5-4,14
CAWSIWGSLSGNTIYF,TRBJ1-3,TRBV30,16
CASSPRADSGNTIYF,TRBJ1-3,TRBV18,15
CAISPGDQPQHF,TRBJ1-5,TRBV10-3,12
CASSHGTRDQPQHF,TRBJ1-5,TRBV7-9,14
CASSRDRAHNEQFF,TRBJ2-1,TRBV4-3,14
CASSYPTGGTQETQYF,TRBJ2-5,TRBV6-2/TRBV6-3,16
CASSPGLGVGTEAFF,TRBJ1-1,TRBV18,15
CASSLGATGANVLTF,TRBJ2-6,TRBV7-2,15
CASSLGPPSETQYF,TRBJ2-5,TRBV7-2,14
CASSQTRKNGNTIYF,TRBJ1-3,TRBV3-1/TRBV3-2,15
CASSREKAFF,TRBJ1-1,TRBV12-3/TRBV12-4,10
CAWTPWTSGSNYNEQFF,TRBJ2-1,TRBV30,17
CASSLALPGTTSTDTQYF,TRBJ2-3,TRBV27,18
CASTEDRRYEQYF,TRBJ2-7,TRBV12-3/TRBV12-4,13
CASSPYQGYGELFF,TRBJ2-2,TRBV9,14
CASSERGAPGAIYF,TRBJ1-3,TRBV2,14
CASSFLRGGRATQETQYF,TRBJ2-5,TRBV7-9,18
CASSFLKLTGHSNQPQHF,TRBJ1-5,TRBV28,18
CASGLRGIGMNTEAFF,TRBJ1-1,TRBV12-5,16
CASSESRQNIQYF,TRBJ2-4,TRBV6-1,13
CASRAPGYGYTF,TRBJ1-2,TRBV12-3/TRBV12-4,12
CAWRPGDSNTEAFF,TRBJ1-1,TRBV30,14
CASSRSEQGFNGYTF,TRBJ1-2,TRBV7-9,15
CAISESTTNEKLFF,TRBJ1-4,TRBV10-3,14
CASSPDRANYGYTF,TRBJ1-2,TRBV18,14
CATSRDRGPNEQFF,TRBJ2-1,TRBV15,14
CASSLGVGQGNQPQHF,TRBJ1-5,TRBV7-9,16
CASSARVLNTEAFF,TRBJ1-1,TRBV5-4,14
CASSYWGGAFF,TRBJ1-1,TRBV6-5,11
CSASRTDNSPLHF,TRBJ1-6,TRBV20-1,13
CARSRNGQGNTEAFF,TRBJ1-1,TRBV5-3,15
CATREAGNTIYF,TRBJ1-3,TRBV28,12
CASNPRDSFGNTIYF,TRBJ1-3,TRBV27,15
CASSFSRQGMLDEQFF,TRBJ2-1,TRBV28,16
CASSQEQGPYGYTF,TRBJ1-2,TRBV4-3,14
CASSASGGWNTEAFF,TRBJ1-1,TRBV10-2,15
CASSQSPVPAVEQYF,TRBJ2-7,TRBV16,15